Listed below are T cell receptor beta chains from one sample, sequenced in a study of Graves' ophthalmopathy and Graves' hyperthyroidism. One entry per CDR3 protein results from TCRdb running MiXCR on the multiplex PCR reads. This sample has roughly 700,000 distinct CDR3 sequences, with about 44% found just once. Sequencing used peripheral blood. The receptors come from an adult man with Graves' ophthalmopathy. Each CDR3 is given without its conserved first and last residue. Fields, in order: J gene, D gene, V gene, CDR3 protein. D genes are given only for firm matches.

>TRBJ1-1|TRBD1|TRBV15
ATTPGTGVF
>TRBJ2-5|TRBD2|TRBV20-1
SASGTSPGETQY
>TRBJ1-5|TRBD1|TRBV24-1
ATRQTGGETQH
>TRBJ1-1|-|TRBV29-1
SSTRGTEAF
>TRBJ1-6|-|TRBV10-2
ASRGSSYNSPLH
>TRBJ2-7|TRBD1|TRBV20-1
SASWTGSVSEQY
>TRBJ2-7|TRBD2|TRBV2
ASSVRLAAYEQY
>TRBJ1-6|-|TRBV12-3/TRBV12-4
ASSLASSSPLH
>TRBJ2-2|-|TRBV25-1
ASSEASVTGELF
>TRBJ2-7|TRBD2|TRBV9
ASSPGGGDEQY
>TRBJ2-7|-|TRBV29-1
SARDGPYEQY
>TRBJ1-1|TRBD1|TRBV6-5
ASTETGANTEAF
>TRBJ1-2|-|TRBV6-1
ASSEELIYGYT
>TRBJ2-7|-|TRBV7-2
ASSFTGGLYEQY
>TRBJ1-2|-|TRBV16
ASSPGGGYT
>TRBJ1-2|-|TRBV12-5
ASGRLGADT
>TRBJ2-7|-|TRBV7-9
ASSTDRRDYEQY
>TRBJ2-7|-|TRBV9
ASSERSGYEQY
>TRBJ2-5|-|TRBV2
ASSVVMGGETQY
>TRBJ2-5|TRBD1|TRBV12-3/TRBV12-4
ASSLGQGIGETQY
>TRBJ2-7|-|TRBV29-1
SVDQGSGSYEQY
>TRBJ2-3|TRBD2|TRBV7-2
ASSPRGRGTSGRKDTQY
>TRBJ2-7|-|TRBV29-1
SVSGGLTDGPHEQY
>TRBJ2-5|-|TRBV20-1
SARDLTDVQETQY
>TRBJ2-5|TRBD2|TRBV7-2
ASSSVAGEETQY
>TRBJ2-7|-|TRBV19
ASSNQASYEQY
>TRBJ2-5|TRBD1|TRBV10-3
AIRTGQQETQY
>TRBJ1-1|-|TRBV10-3
AIRPVGDTEAF